These 31 T cell receptor beta chains share one sample of origin, sequenced in a study of metastatic and nonmetastatic thyroid tumors. Prior to thyroid surgery, none of the patients had received any treatment. TCRdb re-clonotyped the PCR reads via MiXCR. The sample has about 90,000 clones; over 8.5% are singletons. The sample taken for sequencing was blood. These receptors all stem from a female donor with papillary thyroid cancer or a benign thyroid nodule (not recorded which). Some clones in this sample may be carry-over from other donors' samples.

This clone was counted ten times or more. This sequence joins TRBV6-1 and TRBJ2-1, with D perhaps being TRBD1 or TRBD2 (5 bases each). The CDR3 consists of 15 residues. CDR1 MNHNS and CDR2 SASEGT come from the germline V gene. The ends were cut back, 6 bases at V and 2 bases at J, with 14 bases in the middle. The CDR3 DNA follows: TGTGCCAGCAGCGACCGGGACGGCCCCTACAATGAGCAGTTCTTC. This sequence encodes CASSDRDGPYNEQFF.

In this sample, this clone turned up a few times. Since the CDR3 does not end with the conserved phenylalanine or tryptophan, this likely comes from a read error. The chain combines TRBV19 with TRBJ1-2; D call uncertain. CDR3 length equals 12 residues. The germline V and J ends were trimmed by 7 bases and 10 bases, with 16 bases remaining between them. Germline CDR1 reads LNHDA; CDR2 reads SQIVND (reference sequence). CDR3 residues: CASNGVESDYTL. CDR3 DNA: TGTGCCAGTAATGGCGTCGAGTCTGACTACACCCTC.

This rearrangement joins TRBV11-1 to TRBJ2-1; TRBD2 matches at 8 bases. CDR1 and CDR2 from the germline V gene are SGHAT and FQDESV (reference sequence). Trimming took 5 bases from V and 6 from J; bases not matched to a gene: 9. The length of the CDR3 is 15 residues. CDR3 bases: TGTGCCAGCAGCCTAACCGGGAGGGTAAGCAATGAGCAGTTCTTC. As protein: CASSLTGRVSNEQFF.

This clone was recorded a few times. This sequence joins TRBV27 and TRBJ2-7; 9 bases agree with TRBD2. The CDR3 spans 16 residues. V trimming: 0 bases; J trimming: 3 bases; junction bases outside the gene matches: 6. Germline assignment: CDR1 MNHEY and CDR2 SMNVEV (reference sequence). The CDR3 bases are TGTGCCAGCAGTTTATCTTTCAGGCGGGGGGGCTACGAGCAGTACTTC. Translating it yields CASSLSFRRGGYEQYF.

Ten or more counts support this clone. J is TRBJ2-3 and V is TRBV15; 11 bases are shared with TRBD2. CDR3 size: 15 residues. The junction had 3 bases not matched to a gene; V was cut back by 5 bases and J by 2 bases. Germline CDR1 LNHNV, CDR2 YYDKDF (reference sequence). For the CDR3, the DNA is TGTGCCACCAGCTTAGCGGGGGGGGCCACAGATACGCAGTATTTT. It yields the protein CATSLAGGATDTQYF. Filled out from reference TRBV15 and TRBJ2-3, the complete variable domain reads DAMVIQNPRYQVTQFGKPVTLSCSQTLNHNVMYWYQQKSSQAPKLLFHYYDKDFNNEADTPDNFQSRRPNTSFCFLDIRSPGLGDTAMYLCATSLAGGATDTQYFGPGTRLTVL.

The rearrangement links TRBV6-1 to TRBJ1-3; D perhaps matches TRBD1 (6 bases). The length of the CDR3 is 17 residues. Trimming took 6 bases from V and 1 from J, leaving 19 bases between them. Germline V lookup: CDR1 MNHNS, CDR2 SASEGT. CDR3 DNA sequence: TGTGCCAGCAGACCATGGACAGCTTACCAATCTGGAAACACCATATATTTT. Translation gives CASRPWTAYQSGNTIYF.

This clone has at least ten counts. CDR3 sequence reads: CASSLMLAGGPGETQYF. CDR3 nucleotides: TGTGCCAGCAGCTTAATGCTAGCGGGGGGCCCTGGGGAGACCCAGTACTTC. The chain uses TRBV7-6 and TRBJ2-5; 11 nucleotides match TRBD2. CDR3 length equals 17 residues. Germline assignment: CDR1 SGHVS and CDR2 FNYEAQ. V lost 2 bases and J lost 5; bases outside the gene matches: 10.

This clone came up many times. The rearrangement joins TRBV10-3 to TRBJ1-2; 7 bases align to TRBD1. This CDR3 is built from 14 residues. Germline CDR1 and CDR2: ENHRY and SYGVKD. Germline trimming cut 0 bases from V and 6 bases from J; bases unmatched to any gene: 4. The CDR3 loop is CAISESGGGNGYTF. The CDR3 nucleotides read TGTGCCATCAGTGAGTCTGGAGGGGGCAATGGCTACACCTTC.

This clone was seen at least ten times. The rearrangement joins TRBV4-1 to TRBJ1-2; D gene unclear. The CDR3 loop spans 13 amino acids. V lost 6 bases and J lost 8, with 16 bases in between. Germline CDR1 MGHRA, CDR2 YSYEKL. DNA of the CDR3: TGCGCCAGCAGTCAAAGAAATCAAGCGGGCTACACCTTC. It translates to CASSQRNQAGYTF.

This clone was observed at least ten times. J is TRBJ1-1 and V is TRBV6-1; D gene ambiguous. The germline V gene has CDR1 MNHNS and CDR2 SASEGT. V was shortened by 6 bases and J by 0 bases, with 11 bases between the two germline ends. The CDR3 has 14 residues. The CDR3 sequence: CASSSGLMNTEAFF. Written as DNA, the CDR3 is TGTGCCAGCAGCTCTGGACTGATGAACACTGAAGCTTTCTTT.

The chain has TRBV28 and TRBJ1-4, with D tentatively TRBD1 (6 bases). Per germline, CDR1 MDHEN and CDR2 SYDVKM. The CDR3 is 20 residues long. Trimming stripped 5 bases from V and 0 bases from J, with 25 bases between. The CDR3 here is CASSPSYGAGAAATNEKLFF. The CDR3, as DNA: TGTGCCAGCAGTCCTTCATATGGAGCAGGGGCGGCTGCAACTAATGAAAAACTGTTTTTT.

This clone appeared many times. The chain couples TRBV20-1 to TRBJ2-5; D gene unclear. CDR3 size: 12 residues. Germline loops: CDR1 DFQATT, CDR2 SNEGSKA (reference sequence). V lost 3 bases to trimming and J lost 3 bases, with 8 bases between them. In nucleotides, the CDR3 is TGCAGTGCTAGGGGTGTTAAAGAGACCCAGTACTTC. It is translated as CSARGVKETQYF.

This clone showed up many times. The CDR3 DNA reads as TGTGCCAGCAGCTTACTGGGGGGCGTAAACACCGGGGAGCTGTTTTTT. Its protein product is CASSLLGGVNTGELFF. This chain links TRBV11-2 with TRBJ2-2; D tentatively reads TRBD1 or TRBD2 (6 bases each). The CDR3 has 16 residues. Per the germline V gene, CDR1 is SGHAT and CDR2 is FQNNGV. Trimming stripped 2 bases from V and 2 bases from J, with 12 bases between.

This clone was recorded at least ten times. The chain combines TRBV7-2 with TRBJ1-2; D is unclear. The CDR3 spans 14 residues. Trimming removed 0 bases at V and 6 bases at J, with 11 bases between. In germline, CDR1 is SGHTA, CDR2 FQGNSA. The CDR3 spells CASSLAGSWDGYTF. The CDR3 region has the DNA TGTGCCAGCAGCTTAGCGGGGAGTTGGGATGGCTACACCTTC.

This clone was observed at least ten times. The chain has TRBV11-1 and TRBJ1-2, with D perhaps matching TRBD1 (5 bases). The CDR3 loop spans 14 amino acids. V was clipped by 5 bases and J by 6 bases, with 16 bases between them. Germline V gene data show CDR1 as SGHAT and CDR2 as FQDESV (reference sequence). The CDR3 bases are TGTGCCAGCAGCCCCGATCCGGGACGGAATGGCTACACCTTC. Protein sequence: CASSPDPGRNGYTF.

This clone was seen at least ten times. J is TRBJ1-4 and V is TRBV5-1; the match to TRBD1 covers 7 bases. This CDR3 is built from 14 residues. Germline lookup yields CDR1 SGHRS and CDR2 YFSETQ. V lost 2 bases, J lost 7 bases, and 5 bases stayed unmatched. CDR3: CASSFTGVGEKLFF. The CDR3 region has the DNA TGCGCCAGCAGCTTTACAGGGGTGGGTGAAAAACTGTTTTTT.

This clone was detected many times. The rearrangement joins TRBV18 to TRBJ1-4; D uncertain. Germline CDR1 and CDR2: KGHSH and LQKENI. V was cut by 3 bases and J by 4 bases, with 15 bases left in between. The CDR3 extends over 16 amino acids. The CDR3 bases are TGTGCCAGCTCACCCCAAGAGGAGACCCATAATGAAAAACTGTTTTTT. It codes for CASSPQEETHNEKLFF. The whole variable domain, filled in from reference TRBV18 and TRBJ1-4, reads NAGVMQNPRHLVRRRGQEARLRCSPMKGHSHVYWYRQLPEEGLKFMVYLQKENIIDESGMPKERFSAEFPKEGPSILRIQQVVRGDSAAYFCASSPQEETHNEKLFFGSGTQLSVL.

Ten or more counts support this clone. Since a much larger clone is just one base distant, this may be a read error. Other DNA variants within this sample encode the same CDR3. The CDR3 nucleotides are TGTGCCAGCAGTAAGGGACAGGGGGCGACTTTCTTT. Its translation: CASSKGQGATFF. This chain connects TRBV6-1 to TRBJ1-1, with 12 bases that match TRBD1. The CDR3 is made up of 12 amino acids. Germline loops: CDR1 MNHNS, CDR2 SASEGT. Germline trimming cut 5 bases from V and 12 bases from J; bases unmatched to any gene: 4.

The table lists this clone with a few counts. The V and J genes are TRBV6-4 and TRBJ2-2; D may be TRBD2 (5 bases). V was trimmed by 6 bases and J by 4 bases, leaving 15 bases between them. Looked up from germline, CDR1 is MRHNA and CDR2 is SNTAGT. CDR3 size: 15 residues. The CDR3 DNA is TGTGCCAGCAGGGGTACTAGTGCCAGCACCGGGGAGCTGTTTTTT. Translating gives CASRGTSASTGELFF.

In this sample, this clone turned up many times. The chain links TRBV9 to TRBJ1-6; 8 positions match TRBD1. The germline V gene encodes CDR1 SGDLS and CDR2 YYNGEE. J gave up 6 bases and V 3 bases, and 5 bases lay outside the gene matches. The CDR3 length is 15 residues. Here the CDR3 reads CASSAVDRANSPLHF. The CDR3 coding sequence is TGTGCCAGCAGCGCAGTGGACAGGGCTAATTCACCCCTCCACTTT.

This clone was detected many times. V and J are TRBV28 and TRBJ2-5, with TRBD1 matching 8 bases. Germline CDR1 reads MDHEN; CDR2 reads SYDVKM. Losses at the gene ends were 4 bases for V and 0 bases for J; bases not matched to a gene: 1. The CDR3 spans 14 residues. The CDR3 region is CASSSTGDQETQYF. CDR3 sequence (DNA): TGTGCCAGCAGTTCGACAGGGGACCAAGAGACCCAGTACTTC.

In this sample, this clone turned up many times. In nucleotides, the CDR3 is TGCGCCAGCAGCTGGCAGGACACGAACACTGAAGCTTTCTTT. Translated, it gives CASSWQDTNTEAFF. The chain is built from TRBV5-1 and TRBJ1-1, with D possibly TRBD1 on 5 matching bases. The germline CDR1 and CDR2 sequences are SGHRS and YFSETQ. The CDR3 totals 14 residues. Trimming removed 3 bases at V and 1 base at J, with 10 bases between. The full variable domain, rest sourced from reference TRBV5-1 and TRBJ1-1, is KAGVTQTPRYLIKTRGQQVTLSCSPISGHRSVSWYQQTPGQGLQFLFEYFSETQRNKGNFPGRFSGRQFSNSRSEMNVSTLELGDSALYLCASSWQDTNTEAFFGQGTRLTVV.

This chain connects TRBV6-1 to TRBJ1-2; D gene ambiguous. Germline lookup yields CDR1 MNHNS and CDR2 SASEGT. Trimming cost V 8 bases and J 6 bases, with 16 bases left between them. There are 13 residues in the CDR3. CDR3 loop: CASSSVGVDGYTF. The CDR3 coding sequence is TGTGCCAGCTCTTCAGTAGGAGTGGATGGCTACACCTTC.

This clone was seen a few times. The V call is TRBV20-1, the J call TRBJ2-5, with 7 bases identical to TRBD1. The CDR3 length is 14 residues. Unmatched junction bases numbered 13, after V lost 6 bases and J lost 6 bases. Germline-derived CDR1 and CDR2 are DFQATT and SNEGSKA (reference sequence). The CDR3: CSATQGTGQQTQYF. CDR3 nucleotide sequence: TGCAGTGCAACACAGGGGACGGGGCAACAGACCCAGTACTTC.

This clone was recorded at least ten times. The chain carries TRBV2 and TRBJ1-1; D perhaps matches TRBD1 (5 bases). The CDR3 contains 11 residues. Germline loops: CDR1 SNHLY, CDR2 FYNNEI. The V end was cut by 7 bases, the J end by 4 bases, with 7 bases between. CDR3 sequence (DNA): TGTGCCAGCAAGGGGTTCACTGAAGCTTTCTTT. Its protein product is CASKGFTEAFF.

There are many counts of this clone. This chain joins TRBV4-2 and TRBJ2-7; D is uncertain. Germline lookup yields CDR1 LGHNA and CDR2 YNFKEQ. CDR3 length equals 15 residues. The ends were cut back, 2 bases at V and 7 bases at J, with 18 bases in the middle. CDR3: CASSQTGDTSWEQYF. The CDR3 DNA sequence: TGTGCCAGCAGCCAAACCGGCGATACCTCTTGGGAGCAGTACTTC.

The genes are TRBV9 and TRBJ2-7, with 9 bases fitting TRBD1. CDR3 length: 15 amino acids. The V segment lost 4 bases and the J segment 1 base; nucleotides outside the gene matches: 6. The V gene's germline CDR1 is SGDLS and CDR2 YYNGEE. The CDR3 region is CASSWAGTGSYEQYF. For the CDR3, the DNA is TGTGCCAGCAGCTGGGCCGGGACAGGGTCCTACGAGCAGTACTTC. The whole variable domain, remainder taken from reference TRBV9 and TRBJ2-7, is DSGVTQTPKHLITATGQRVTLRCSPRSGDLSVYWYQQSLDQGLQFLIQYYNGEERAKGNILERFSAQQFPDLHSELNLSSLELGDSALYFCASSWAGTGSYEQYFGPGTRLTVT.

V and J are TRBV7-8 and TRBJ2-7, with D unclear. CDR1 SGHVS and CDR2 FQNEAQ come from the germline V gene. This CDR3 spans 13 amino acids. V was cut by 5 bases and J by 6 bases, with 14 bases left in between. CDR3 in amino acids: CASSHGSSGEQYF. As DNA, the CDR3 is TGTGCCAGCAGCCACGGATCATCGGGCGAGCAGTACTTC.

The table lists this clone with many counts. CDR3 in amino acids: CASSSQGARLYSNQPQHF. CDR3 coding DNA: TGTGCCAGCAGTTCACAGGGGGCGCGGCTTTATAGCAATCAGCCCCAGCATTTT. The rearrangement links TRBV12-3 or TRBV12-4 to TRBJ1-5; TRBD1 aligns across 9 bases. V was pared by 4 bases and J by 0 bases, with 10 bases of the junction left unmatched. The CDR3 length is 18 residues.

The CDR3, as DNA: TGTGCCAGCTCACCGGCGCAGGAAGCTAACTATGGCTACACCTTC. Translating it yields CASSPAQEANYGYTF. V gene TRBV18 combines with J gene TRBJ1-2; D is unresolved. This CDR3 spans 15 amino acids. Germline-derived CDR1 and CDR2 are KGHSH and LQKENI. The V and J ends lost 3 bases and 0 bases respectively, with 11 bases between them.

This clone was counted at least ten times. Other DNA sequences of this sample code for an identical CDR3. The rearrangement links TRBV6-4 to TRBJ1-1; D is possibly TRBD1 (5 bases). This CDR3 comprises 13 residues. V shed 4 bases and J shed 4 bases, with 10 bases lying between them. The germline CDR1 and CDR2 sequences are MRHNA and SNTAGT. CDR3 in amino acids: CASSVQGGTEAFF. The CDR3 DNA follows: TGTGCCAGCAGTGTGCAGGGAGGCACTGAAGCTTTCTTT.